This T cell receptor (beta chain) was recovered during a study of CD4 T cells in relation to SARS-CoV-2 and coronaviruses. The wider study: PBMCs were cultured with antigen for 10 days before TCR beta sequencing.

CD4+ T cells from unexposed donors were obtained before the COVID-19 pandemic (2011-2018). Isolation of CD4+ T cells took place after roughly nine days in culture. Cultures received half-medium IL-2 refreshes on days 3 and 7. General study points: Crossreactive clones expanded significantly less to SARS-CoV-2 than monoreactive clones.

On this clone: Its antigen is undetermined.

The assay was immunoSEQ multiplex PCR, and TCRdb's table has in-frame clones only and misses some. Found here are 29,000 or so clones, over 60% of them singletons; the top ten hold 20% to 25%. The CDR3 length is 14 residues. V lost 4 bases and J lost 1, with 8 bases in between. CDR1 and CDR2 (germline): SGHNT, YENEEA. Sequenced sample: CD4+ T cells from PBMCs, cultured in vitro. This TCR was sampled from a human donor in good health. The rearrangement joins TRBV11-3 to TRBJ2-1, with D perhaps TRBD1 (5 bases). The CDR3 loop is CASSSRESYNEQFF. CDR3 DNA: TGTGCCAGCAGCTCCAGGGAATCCTACAATGAGCAGTTCTTC.